The TCR beta chain under discussion was sequenced for a study of T cell repertoires in aging, cancer and after chemotherapy (dated by TCRdb to between 2017 and 2020). For context, the study as a whole: Six donor age groups were covered, ranging from 30 or younger up to 70 or older, and each group contained at least three individuals. Control TCR repertoires from healthy donors were recorded over several months to years, and clear clonal overlap was observed across re-sampling. Roughly 9 million TCR reads were contained in the full dataset. Peripheral blood TCR beta repertoires from healthy donors and cancer patients were profiled to examine immunoaging and T cell reconstitution after chemotherapy. A cohort of over 200 cancer patients (approximately 90 with hematological and approximately 120 with solid cancers) was assembled, and 95 to 100 healthy donors were included as a reference group. What the research found in general, with its limitations: Compared with age-matched healthy donors, untreated patients with either hematological or solid cancers had significantly lower TCR diversity in the blood along with higher clonality. The authors noted that the repertoire data do not allow conclusions about immunological memory after chemotherapy. In healthy donors, the drop in TCR diversity with age came mainly from a loss of richness, whereas in cancer patients a loss of evenness also played a part. In both cancer cohorts, median generation probability rose over the chemotherapy interval, which suggests that the repertoire was reconstituted through rebound thymic output.

Using a mixed TRB-A/B primer pool, multiplex touch-down PCR amplified rearranged TRB sequences covering the V, D and J segments. Illumina adapters and sample indices were attached to the amplicons through two consecutive PCR reactions run with Phusion HS II polymerase. The amplicons were purified from gel with the NucleoSpin Gel and PCR Clean-up kit and then assessed with Qubit and an Agilent 2100 Bioanalyzer. Sequencing of libraries was carried out on an Illumina MiSeq in 600-cycle, single-indexed, paired-end runs. Under the source paper's analysis protocol: MiXCR versions 2.12 and 3.0.5 were used to process the TRB sequences. Each unique CDR3 nucleotide sequence was counted as one clone, and only productive sequences with at least two reads were retained. Shannon diversity, evenness, clonality (one minus evenness), and alpha-parameterized diversity profiles from alpha 0 to 5 were included as repertoire metrics. The IGoR algorithm was used to compute generation probabilities of clones in paired pre- and post-chemotherapy samples. TCRdb cleaned the public reads at Q25 with fastp, built clones with MiXCR and kept in-frame beta chains. Rows are unified per CDR3 protein, each entry keeping the most common DNA and genes. TCRdb, not the authors, supplied the V and J calls. The sample table contains more than 9,000 distinct CDR3 sequences; only one count was recorded for approximately 37% of them. Together, the top ten hold roughly 1.5% of the sample.

This clonotype was picked up a small number of times. Its antigen specificity is not known. Nothing much larger sits one base from this clone, and base qualities are not available. TCR beta rearrangements were amplified from genomic DNA isolated from peripheral blood, not from sorted cells or RNA. The cysteine opens and the phenylalanine closes a CDR3 of 16 amino acids. CDR3 DNA is the only sequence kept; it has 48 bases, read in frame from the first base. V loses 6 bases of germline sequence and J loses 0 bases, and the interval between the two ends is 16 bases. Sequences ENHRY (CDR1) and SYGVKD (CDR2) are obtained from the germline V gene.

This TCR derives from a human donor in good health. The sequencing sample was made of blood. The V and J segments used are TRBV10-3 and TRBJ2-3, with a tentative D gene TRBD2 over 6 matching bases. CDR3 region: CAIRPGLAYSTDTQYF. The DNA sequence follows: TGTGCCATCAGGCCTGGGCTAGCGTACAGCACAGATACGCAGTATTTT.